Listed below are T cell receptor beta chains from one sample, sequenced in a study of T-cell memory formation after mild COVID-19. Using its own MiXCR run on the 5' RACE reads, TCRdb lists one record per CDR3 protein. The table records 100,000 to 150,000 distinct CDR3 sequences, 17% of them present only once. The sample was PBMCs or a T cell subset sorted from them (not recorded which). These receptors were collected from a man aged 18-30 years who had mild COVID-19 (a few samples of this study predate the infection). Cell type and time point are not known. The CDR3 runs from the conserved cysteine through the conserved F or W. D genes are given only for firm matches. The listing skips clone size in some rows; elsewhere it reads once, few, many or a size class.

J gene,clone size,D gene,V gene,CDR3 protein,CDR3 DNA
TRBJ1-1,-,-,TRBV29-1,CSVGSGTYAEAFF,TGCAGCGTTGGATCCGGTACGTACGCTGAAGCTTTCTTT
TRBJ2-5,few,-,TRBV12-3/TRBV12-4,CASSLQRAGGETQYF,TGTGCCAGCAGTTTACAGAGGGCAGGAGGAGAGACCCAGTACTTC
TRBJ2-1,few,TRBD2,TRBV11-2,CASSLTSGGLREQFF,TGTGCCAGCAGCTTGACTAGCGGGGGGCTGCGAGAGCAGTTCTTC
TRBJ2-1,few,-,TRBV29-1,CSVEWWGIGNEQFF,TGCAGCGTTGAATGGTGGGGGATTGGCAATGAGCAGTTCTTC
TRBJ2-1,-,-,TRBV12-3/TRBV12-4,CASSPPGRANEQFF,TGTGCCAGCAGCCCTCCCGGAAGGGCGAATGAGCAGTTCTTC
TRBJ1-2,many,TRBD1,TRBV4-1,CASRAGVWDRFSSYGYTF,TGCGCCAGCAGGGCAGGAGTCTGGGACAGGTTCTCGAGCTATGGCTACACCTTC
TRBJ1-6,-,-,TRBV5-1,CASSLSAGTLFSYNSPLHF,TGCGCCAGCAGCTTGTCGGCAGGGACTCTTTTCTCCTATAATTCACCCCTCCACTTT
TRBJ1-3,-,-,TRBV28,CASSLGRLSAGNTIYF,TGTGCCAGCAGTCTCGGACGGCTTTCAGCTGGAAACACCATATATTTT
TRBJ2-5,-,-,TRBV4-3,CASSQDRWRVTRGIETQYF,TGCGCCAGCAGCCAAGATCGTTGGAGGGTTACTAGAGGTATAGAGACCCAGTACTTC
TRBJ1-6,-,-,TRBV7-3,CASSFNLSPLHF,TGTGCCAGCAGCTTCAACCTTTCACCCCTCCACTTT
TRBJ2-7,-,TRBD1,TRBV5-1,CASRDMGQGYEQYF,TGCGCCAGCAGAGACATGGGACAGGGCTACGAGCAGTACTTC
TRBJ2-5,few,-,TRBV24-1,CATSVGGDSGKETQYF,TGTGCCACCAGCGTTGGGGGAGACTCAGGGAAAGAGACCCAGTACTTC
TRBJ2-4,few,-,TRBV6-2/TRBV6-3,CATSMDSAKNIQYF,TGTGCCACCAGCATGGATTCAGCCAAAAACATTCAGTACTTC
TRBJ2-1,few,-,TRBV5-6,CASSLGPGSYNEQFF,TGTGCCAGCAGCTTGGGGCCGGGGTCCTACAATGAGCAGTTCTTC
TRBJ2-3,-,-,TRBV11-3,CASSNSRVPDTQYF,TGTGCCAGCAGCAATAGCAGGGTACCAGATACGCAGTATTTT
TRBJ2-1,few,TRBD1,TRBV24-1,CATSDKGQGQEQFF,TGTGCCACCAGTGACAAGGGACAGGGCCAGGAGCAGTTCTTC
TRBJ2-5,many,TRBD2,TRBV5-4,CASSQTSGPETQYF,TGTGCCAGCAGCCAGACTAGCGGGCCAGAGACCCAGTACTTC
TRBJ1-5,-,-,TRBV20-1,CSARPRAGRGPNQPQHF,TGCAGTGCTAGGCCCCGGGCGGGCCGAGGCCCCAATCAGCCCCAGCATTTT
TRBJ2-4,-,TRBD1,TRBV29-1,CSVVYRGAKNIQYF,TGCAGCGTTGTCTACAGGGGGGCCAAAAACATTCAGTACTTC
TRBJ2-3,-,-,TRBV29-1,CSVRPGDTQYF,TGCAGCGTGCGACCCGGAGATACGCAGTATTTT
TRBJ2-7,-,-,TRBV7-9,CASRQTQEGFEQYF,TGTGCCAGCAGACAAACCCAGGAAGGGTTCGAGCAGTACTTC
TRBJ2-5,-,TRBD2,TRBV7-8,CASSLGLAGGNQETQYF,TGTGCCAGCAGCTTGGGACTAGCGGGTGGAAACCAAGAGACCCAGTACTTC
TRBJ2-7,many,-,TRBV5-1,CASSVTETYEQYF,TGCGCCAGCAGCGTTACTGAAACCTACGAGCAGTACTTC
TRBJ1-1,many,-,TRBV11-2,CASSLDRATEAFF,TGTGCCAGCAGCTTAGATAGGGCCACTGAAGCTTTCTTT
TRBJ2-5,few,-,TRBV20-1,CSANSGLQETQYF,TGCAGTGCTAATTCAGGGCTTCAAGAGACCCAGTACTTC
TRBJ2-3,few,TRBD2,TRBV20-1,CSAPPVAGVGDTQYF,TGCAGTGCTCCCCCTGTAGCGGGGGTCGGAGATACGCAGTATTTT
TRBJ2-1,-,TRBD2,TRBV7-2,CASSSTSGGVKQFF,TGTGCCAGCAGCTCCACTAGCGGGGGTGTTAAGCAGTTCTTC
TRBJ2-7,-,-,TRBV15,CATSSQFLGANYEQYF,TGTGCCACCAGCAGTCAGTTTCTAGGGGCTAATTACGAGCAGTACTTC
TRBJ2-1,-,TRBD2,TRBV11-2,CASTRGGDEQFF,TGTGCCAGCACGCGGGGGGGAGATGAGCAGTTCTTC
TRBJ2-2,-,-,TRBV29-1,CSVGASANTGELFF,TGCAGCGTTGGGGCTAGCGCGAACACCGGGGAGCTGTTTTTT
TRBJ1-1,-,-,TRBV4-3,CASSQDVIGQNTEAFF,TGCGCCAGCAGCCAAGATGTAATAGGACAAAACACTGAAGCTTTCTTT
TRBJ1-2,-,-,TRBV10-3,CAISGRGSDGYTF,TGTGCCATCAGTGGCCGGGGTAGCGATGGCTACACCTTC
TRBJ2-1,few,TRBD2,TRBV7-2,CASSFDIAGANEQFF,TGTGCCAGCAGCTTCGACATAGCGGGGGCCAATGAGCAGTTCTTC
TRBJ2-7,few,-,TRBV5-1,CASSFLGEQYF,TGCGCCAGCAGCTTCTTAGGCGAGCAGTACTTC
TRBJ1-5,-,-,TRBV10-2,CASSNRQGTSNQPQHF,TGCGCCAGCAGTAATCGTCAGGGGACTAGCAATCAGCCCCAGCATTTT
TRBJ1-2,-,-,TRBV15,CATSRDPVKVLDYTF,TGTGCCACCAGCAGAGATCCCGTTAAGGTTCTCGACTACACCTTC
TRBJ2-4,-,-,TRBV4-1,CASRQILRGALSIQYF,TGCGCCAGCAGACAGATCCTCAGGGGGGCCTTGAGCATTCAGTACTTC
TRBJ1-2,few,-,TRBV6-2/TRBV6-3,CASSPRGAIYGYTF,TGTGCCAGCAGCCCACGAGGAGCGATCTATGGCTACACCTTC
TRBJ2-7,-,-,TRBV2,CASRIPLGEQYF,TGTGCCAGCAGGATCCCATTAGGCGAGCAGTACTTC
TRBJ2-7,few,TRBD1,TRBV18,CASVRGQGENEQYF,TGTGCCAGCGTCCGCGGCCAGGGGGAAAACGAGCAGTACTTC
TRBJ2-7,many,TRBD1,TRBV4-3,CASSLDRGREQYF,TGCGCCAGCAGCCTGGACAGGGGGCGGGAGCAGTACTTC
TRBJ2-5,few,-,TRBV3-1,CASSRGEGTQYF,TGTGCCAGCAGCCGGGGGGAAGGGACCCAGTACTTC
TRBJ2-1,few,TRBD2,TRBV24-1,CATSDSTSEGEQFF,TGTGCCACCAGTGATTCGACTAGCGAGGGTGAGCAGTTCTTC
TRBJ2-3,-,TRBD1,TRBV5-1,CASSPDRITDTQYF,TGCGCCAGCAGTCCGGACAGGATCACAGATACGCAGTATTTT
TRBJ2-3,-,TRBD1,TRBV20-1,CSAGPGQGRIDTQYF,TGCAGTGCTGGACCGGGACAGGGACGCATTGATACGCAGTATTTT
TRBJ2-2,few,TRBD1,TRBV28,CASLQTGAAGELFF,TGTGCCAGCCTCCAGACAGGGGCGGCCGGGGAGCTGTTTTTT
TRBJ1-3,few,-,TRBV4-2,CASSQDRGFSGNTIYF,TGTGCCAGCAGCCAAGACAGGGGATTCTCTGGAAACACCATATATTTT
TRBJ2-1,-,-,TRBV5-1,CASSAGDRHEQFF,TGCGCCAGCAGCGCCGGGGATAGGCATGAGCAGTTCTTC
TRBJ2-7,-,-,TRBV5-1,CASSLETITYEQYF,TGCGCCAGCAGCTTAGAGACAATCACCTACGAGCAGTACTTC
TRBJ2-2,few,-,TRBV9,CASSVGGLFTGELFF,TGTGCCAGCAGCGTAGGCGGGTTATTCACCGGGGAGCTGTTTTTT
TRBJ1-1,-,-,TRBV12-3/TRBV12-4,CASSPREEAFF,TGTGCCAGCAGTCCCCGGGAGGAAGCTTTCTTT
TRBJ2-7,few,-,TRBV5-8,CASSLSHSGEQYF,TGTGCCAGCAGCTTATCACACAGTGGCGAGCAGTACTTC
TRBJ1-1,few,-,TRBV5-1,CASSPRGQMNTEAFF,TGCGCCAGCAGCCCGCGTGGACAAATGAACACTGAAGCTTTCTTT
TRBJ1-1,-,-,TRBV12-3/TRBV12-4,CASSSYRAAFF,TGTGCCAGCAGTTCCTACAGGGCGGCTTTCTTT
TRBJ1-5,-,-,TRBV18,CASSQQQYSNQPQHF,TGTGCCAGCTCACAACAGCAATATAGCAATCAGCCCCAGCATTTT
TRBJ2-3,-,-,TRBV7-2,CASSSPGTDTQYF,TGTGCCAGCAGCTCCCCAGGCACAGATACGCAGTATTTT
TRBJ2-7,many,-,TRBV29-1,CSVVWDYEQYF,TGCAGCGTCGTTTGGGACTACGAGCAGTACTTC
TRBJ2-7,-,TRBD1,TRBV4-2,CASSRSQGQGLNEQYF,TGTGCCAGCAGCCGATCCCAGGGACAGGGCTTGAACGAGCAGTACTTC
TRBJ1-2,-,-,TRBV6-2/TRBV6-3,CASSYWQGHLGYTF,TGTGCCAGCAGTTACTGGCAGGGCCACCTCGGCTACACCTTC